One sample yielded the 24 T cell receptor beta chains listed below, sequenced in a study of blood T cell repertoires in COVID-19. The method was immunoSEQ multiplex PCR; TCRdb's version includes in-frame clones alone and lacks a portion of them. Among approximately 200,000 clones listed, 80% to 90% were seen once. Source material: PBMCs or T cells enriched from blood (not recorded which). The receptor set was obtained from a man aged 25-45 years who had recovered from COVID-19.

The chain is built from TRBV18 and TRBJ1-4; no clear D gene. This CDR3 is 12 amino acids long. Trimming removed 5 bases from V and 7 bases from J, with 8 bases in between. Germline lookup yields CDR1 KGHSH and CDR2 LQKENI. DNA for the CDR3: TGTGCCAGCTCAAGACTGCTTGAAAAACTGTTTTTT. This encodes CASSRLLEKLFF. The full variable domain, its missing parts supplied by reference TRBV18 and TRBJ1-4, is NAGVMQNPRHLVRRRGQEARLRCSPMKGHSHVYWYRQLPEEGLKFMVYLQKENIIDESGMPKERFSAEFPKEGPSILRIQQVVRGDSAAYFCASSRLLEKLFFGSGTQLSVL.

Only a few counts were recorded for this clone. V and J are TRBV14 and TRBJ1-1, with TRBD1 matching over 9 bases. Germline trimming cut 3 bases from V and 0 bases from J; bases unmatched to any gene: 2. Germline V gene data show CDR1 as SGHDN and CDR2 as FVKESK. This CDR3 is 15 amino acids long. CDR3 sequence (DNA): TGTGCCAGCAGCCAGCGGGACAGGGTGAACACTGAAGCTTTCTTT. It encodes CASSQRDRVNTEAFF.

The rearrangement uses TRBV5-1 and TRBJ2-4; the match to TRBD2 covers 7 bases. The germline V gene encodes CDR1 SGHRS and CDR2 YFSETQ. Trimming at V came to 2 bases and at J to 4 bases, leaving 6 bases not matched to a gene. The CDR3 loop spans 15 amino acids. The CDR3, as DNA: TGCGCCAGCAGCTTCGGGGGGAATTCAAAAAACATTCAGTACTTC. Translated: CASSFGGNSKNIQYF.

The chain is built from TRBV5-1 and TRBJ2-7, with a tentative D call TRBD2 (6 bases). This CDR3 region has 15 residues. In germline, CDR1 is SGHRS, CDR2 YFSETQ. Trimming took off 0 bases at V and 4 bases at J, with 14 bases between the two ends. DNA for the CDR3: TGCGCCAGCAGCTTGGTTCCGGGAGAGAGGTACGAGCAGTACTTC. This gives the protein CASSLVPGERYEQYF.

This sequence joins TRBV28 and TRBJ1-4, with D possibly matching TRBD1 (6 bases). This CDR3 has 15 amino acids. The V end lost 0 bases, the J end lost 6 bases, and 11 bases lay between the germline ends. Germline loops: CDR1 MDHEN, CDR2 SYDVKM. CDR3 protein: CASSLWDRLYEKLFF. CDR3 nucleotide sequence: TGTGCCAGCAGTTTATGGGACAGACTTTATGAAAAACTGTTTTTT.

V is TRBV4-1 and J is TRBJ2-3; 11 bases fit TRBD2. Germline values: CDR1 MGHRA, CDR2 YSYEKL. There are 16 residues in the CDR3. The ends lost 0 bases at V and 6 bases at J; junction bases unmatched: 5. CDR3 region: CASSQEALAGVDTQYF. CDR3 coding DNA: TGCGCCAGCAGCCAAGAAGCACTAGCGGGAGTTGATACGCAGTATTTT.

The chain joins TRBV10-1 to TRBJ2-3; TRBD2 matches at 7 bases. The V gene's germline CDR1 is WNHNN and CDR2 SYGVQD (reference sequence). V shed 0 bases and J 2 bases; nucleotides not matched to a gene: 5. The CDR3 loop spans 16 amino acids. The CDR3 protein is CASSESASGNTDTQYF. The CDR3 DNA reads TGCGCCAGCAGTGAGTCTGCTAGCGGTAACACAGATACGCAGTATTTT.

V and J are TRBV5-4 and TRBJ2-7, with 9 bases aligning to TRBD1. CDR1 and CDR2 (germline): SGHNT, YYREEE (reference sequence). CDR3 size: 15 residues. The V segment lost 2 bases and the J segment 3 bases; nucleotides outside the gene matches: 6. This CDR3 is CASSLATGGIYEQYF. The CDR3, as DNA: TGTGCCAGCAGCTTAGCGACAGGGGGGATCTACGAGCAGTACTTC.

The rearrangement joins TRBV11-2 to TRBJ2-5; TRBD2 matches 7 bases. Germline trimming cut 1 base from V and 5 bases from J; bases unmatched to any gene: 7. There are 15 residues in the CDR3. CDR1 is SGHAT, CDR2 FQNNGV, per germline. The CDR3 DNA reads as TGTGCCAGCAGCTTAGGGGCAAGGGGAGGGGAGACCCAGTACTTC. As protein: CASSLGARGGETQYF.

The genes are TRBV25-1 and TRBJ2-3; D might be TRBD2 (5 bases). Per the germline V gene, CDR1 is MGHDK and CDR2 is SYGVNS. The CDR3 extends over 14 amino acids. V shed 1 base and J shed 4 bases, with 9 bases lying between them. The CDR3 here is CASSEFEGADTQYF. CDR3 sequence (DNA): TGTGCCAGCAGTGAATTTGAGGGAGCAGATACGCAGTATTTT.

J is TRBJ2-7 and V is TRBV9; D remains ambiguous. CDR1 is SGDLS, CDR2 YYNGEE, per germline. The V end lost 4 bases, the J end lost 3 bases, and 14 bases lay between the germline ends. This CDR3 is built from 14 residues. CDR3: CASSPRYSLYEQYF. CDR3 DNA sequence: TGTGCCAGCAGCCCTCGCTACTCTCTCTACGAGCAGTACTTC.

The CDR3 nucleotides are TGTGCCAGCAGTGGCCCCGGGACAGTACAAGAGACCCAGTACTTC. Protein: CASSGPGTVQETQYF. This chain links TRBV2 with TRBJ2-5, with 7 nucleotides matching TRBD1. The CDR3 sequence is 15 residues long. Germline CDR1 reads SNHLY; CDR2 reads FYNNEI. Trimming removed 4 bases from V and 2 bases from J; junction bases left unmatched: 7.

The CDR3 loop reads CSVEGLLAGVETQYF. The CDR3 coding sequence is TGCAGCGTTGAGGGCCTACTAGCGGGAGTAGAGACCCAGTACTTC. This chain uses TRBV29-1 with TRBJ2-5; TRBD2 aligns across 11 bases. Germline V gene sequence: CDR1 SQVTM, CDR2 ANQGSEA. With 3 bases clipped from V and 4 bases from J, the junction kept 7 bases outside the gene matches. This CDR3 region has 15 residues.

A remark on this clone: At one end the junction does not follow the germline gene, possibly because of a read error. V gene TRBV4-3 combines with J gene TRBJ2-2; 12 bases align to TRBD2. Germline values: CDR1 LGHNA, CDR2 YSLEER. This CDR3 has 14 residues. The CDR3 protein is CASSQTSGGFPFLF. CDR3 DNA sequence: TGCGCCAGCAGCCAGACTAGCGGGGGATTCCCCTTCCTTTTT.

The chain combines TRBV7-9 with TRBJ1-5; unclear D gene. This CDR3 has 13 residues. Trimming shortened V by 2 bases and J by 6 bases, and 8 bases separated the two germline ends. The V gene's germline CDR1 is SEHNR and CDR2 FQNEAQ (reference sequence). CDR3: CASSLQEGQPQHF. The CDR3 bases are TGTGCCAGCAGCTTACAGGAGGGTCAGCCCCAGCATTTT.

This chain connects TRBV9 to TRBJ1-3; TRBD1 matches 8 bases. Germline V lookup: CDR1 SGDLS, CDR2 YYNGEE. Trimming removed 0 bases from V and 2 bases from J; junction bases left unmatched: 7. The CDR3 consists of 17 residues. As DNA, the CDR3 is TGTGCCAGCAGCGTAGACGGACAGGGAATTGCTGGAAACACCATATATTTT. This translates into CASSVDGQGIAGNTIYF.

The rearrangement joins TRBV5-1 to TRBJ2-7; 7 bases align to TRBD1. CDR1 SGHRS and CDR2 YFSETQ come from the germline V gene. The CDR3 consists of 15 residues. Trimming took 3 bases from V and 1 from J; bases not matched to a gene: 7. The CDR3 bases are TGCGCCAGCAGCTACCGGGACAGTCCTTCCTACGAGCAGTACTTC. Translated: CASSYRDSPSYEQYF.

The CDR3 sequence: CASRYRGDNSPLHF. CDR3 coding DNA: TGTGCCAGCAGGTACAGGGGAGACAATTCACCCCTCCACTTT. The chain uses TRBV28 and TRBJ1-6; 7 bases line up with TRBD1. Germline V lookup: CDR1 MDHEN, CDR2 SYDVKM. With 6 bases clipped from V and 7 bases from J, the junction kept 6 bases outside the gene matches. This CDR3 is built from 14 residues. Looking up the rest from reference TRBV28 and TRBJ1-6 gives the full variable domain: DVKVTQSSRYLVKRTGEKVFLECVQDMDHENMFWYRQDPGLGLRLIYFSYDVKMKEKGDIPEGYSVSREKKERFSLILESASTNQTSMYLCASRYRGDNSPLHFGNGTRLTVT.

In this sample, this clone turned up a few times. DNA of the CDR3: TGCGCCAGCAGCCAAGGTAGGGGTAACAGGGACAACTATGGCTACACCTTC. It is translated as CASSQGRGNRDNYGYTF. This chain uses TRBV4-1 with TRBJ1-2; possible D gene TRBD1, 6 bases. CDR1 is MGHRA, CDR2 YSYEKL, per germline. The CDR3 is 17 residues long. V was cut by 1 base and J by 2 bases, with 17 bases left in between.

The V call is TRBV6-5, the J call TRBJ1-2; weak D call: TRBD1 (5 bases). CDR1 and CDR2 from the germline V gene are MNHEY and SVGAGI. V lost 7 bases and J 1 base, leaving 16 bases between the germline ends. This CDR3 is 15 amino acids long. CDR3 sequence reads: CASTSSVGVNYGYTF. Here the CDR3 DNA reads TGTGCCAGCACCTCCTCGGTAGGGGTTAACTATGGCTACACCTTC.

This clone is a singleton in its sample. The chain recombines TRBV30 with TRBJ2-2; D is unclear. Germline V lookup: CDR1 GTSNPN, CDR2 SVGIG (reference sequence). The germline V and J ends were trimmed by 2 bases and 4 bases, with 8 bases remaining between them. This CDR3 comprises 13 residues. CDR3 in DNA: TGTGCCTGGAGTCGTCTAGGCACCGGGGAGCTGTTTTTT. This codes for CAWSRLGTGELFF.

The rearrangement joins TRBV24-1 to TRBJ2-6; 11 nucleotides match TRBD1. CDR3 length equals 19 residues. The V segment lost 3 bases and the J segment 0 bases; nucleotides outside the gene matches: 6. CDR1 and CDR2 (germline): KGHDR, SFDVKD. Written as DNA, the CDR3 is TGTGCCACCAGTGATAGTTTCGGGACAGGGGGCTCTGGGGCCAACGTCCTGACTTTC. Encoded protein: CATSDSFGTGGSGANVLTF.

This chain uses TRBV19 with TRBJ2-5, with unresolved D. CDR3 length: 11 amino acids. V lost 7 bases to trimming and J lost 4 bases, with 7 bases between them. Germline V gene lookup returns CDR1 LNHDA and CDR2 SQIVND (reference sequence). The CDR3 DNA is TGTGCCAGTACCTCGCGAGAGACCCAGTACTTC. As protein: CASTSRETQYF. The full variable domain, rest sourced from reference TRBV19 and TRBJ2-5, is DGGITQSPKYLFRKEGQNVTLSCEQNLNHDAMYWYRQDPGQGLRLIYYSQIVNDFQKGDIAEGYSVSREKKESFPLTVTSAQKNPTAFYLCASTSRETQYFGPGTRLLVL.

This clone was seen a single time. The rearrangement uses TRBV5-4 and TRBJ2-6, with 7 bases matching TRBD1. The CDR3 consists of 16 residues. Per germline, CDR1 SGHNT and CDR2 YYREEE (reference sequence). V lost 4 bases, J lost 2 bases, and 6 bases stayed unmatched. The CDR3 region is CASSRDSVAGANVLTF. Here the CDR3 DNA reads TGTGCCAGCAGCAGGGACAGCGTAGCTGGGGCCAACGTCCTGACTTTC. Together with reference TRBV5-4 and TRBJ2-6, the CDR3 gives the full variable domain: ETGVTQSPTHLIKTRGQQVTLRCSSQSGHNTVSWYQQALGQGPQFIFQYYREEENGRGNFPPRFSGLQFPNYSSELNVNALELDDSALYLCASSRDSVAGANVLTFGAGSRLTVL.